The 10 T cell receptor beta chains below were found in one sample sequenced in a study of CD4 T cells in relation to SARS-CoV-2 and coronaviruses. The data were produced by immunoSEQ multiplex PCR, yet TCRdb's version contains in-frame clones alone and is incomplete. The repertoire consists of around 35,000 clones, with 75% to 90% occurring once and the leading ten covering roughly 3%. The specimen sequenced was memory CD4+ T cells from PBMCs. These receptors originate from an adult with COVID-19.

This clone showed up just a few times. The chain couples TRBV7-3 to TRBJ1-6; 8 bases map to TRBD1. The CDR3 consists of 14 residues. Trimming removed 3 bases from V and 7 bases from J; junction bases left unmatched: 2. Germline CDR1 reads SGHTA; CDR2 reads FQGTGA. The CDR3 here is CASSLDRENSPLHF. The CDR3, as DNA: TGTGCCAGCAGCTTGGACAGGGAGAATTCACCCCTCCACTTT.

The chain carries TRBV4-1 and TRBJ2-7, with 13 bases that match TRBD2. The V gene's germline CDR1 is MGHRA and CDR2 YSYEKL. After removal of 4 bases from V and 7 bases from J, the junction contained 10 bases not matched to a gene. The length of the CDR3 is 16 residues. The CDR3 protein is CASSLGLAGPRGEQYF. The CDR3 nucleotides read TGCGCCAGCAGCCTGGGACTAGCGGGACCCCGAGGGGAGCAGTACTTC.

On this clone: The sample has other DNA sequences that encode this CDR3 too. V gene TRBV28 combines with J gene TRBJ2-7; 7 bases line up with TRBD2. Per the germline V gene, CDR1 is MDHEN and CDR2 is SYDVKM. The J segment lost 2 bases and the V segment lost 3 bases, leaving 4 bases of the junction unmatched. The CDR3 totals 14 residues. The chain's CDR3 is CASSLGGRAYEQYF. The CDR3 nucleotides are TGTGCCAGCAGTTTGGGCGGGAGAGCCTACGAGCAGTACTTC.

CDR3 region: CATSREGLAEEQYF. CDR3 nucleotide sequence: TGTGCCACCAGCAGGGAAGGACTAGCGGAGGAGCAGTACTTC. The V gene is TRBV15, the J gene TRBJ2-7; 10 nucleotides align to TRBD2. The CDR3 loop spans 14 amino acids. The V and J ends lost 3 bases and 7 bases, in that order; junction bases with no gene match: 6. The germline CDR1 and CDR2 sequences are LNHNV and YYDKDF (reference sequence).

CDR3 in amino acids: CASSVGGGSNQPQHF. The CDR3 bases are TGTGCCAGCAGCGTAGGGGGGGGAAGCAATCAGCCCCAGCATTTT. V gene TRBV5-4 combines with J gene TRBJ1-5; perhaps TRBD1 as D (6 bases). The germline CDR1 and CDR2 sequences are SGHNT and YYREEE (reference sequence). Trimming removed 4 bases at V and 1 base at J, with 12 bases between. This CDR3 comprises 15 residues. The full variable domain, rest sourced from reference TRBV5-4 and TRBJ1-5, is ETGVTQSPTHLIKTRGQQVTLRCSSQSGHNTVSWYQQALGQGPQFIFQYYREEENGRGNFPPRFSGLQFPNYSSELNVNALELDDSALYLCASSVGGGSNQPQHFGDGTRLSIL.

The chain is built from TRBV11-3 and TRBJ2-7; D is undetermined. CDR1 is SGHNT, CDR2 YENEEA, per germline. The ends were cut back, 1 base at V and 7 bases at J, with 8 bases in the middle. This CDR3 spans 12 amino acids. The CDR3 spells CASSLAFGEQYF. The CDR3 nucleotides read TGTGCCAGCAGCTTAGCCTTCGGGGAGCAGTACTTC.

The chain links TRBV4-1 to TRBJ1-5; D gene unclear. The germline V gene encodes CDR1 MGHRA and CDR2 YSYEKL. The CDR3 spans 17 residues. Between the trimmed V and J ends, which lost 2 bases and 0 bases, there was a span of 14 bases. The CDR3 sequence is CASSQILSQYSNQPQHF. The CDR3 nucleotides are TGCGCCAGCAGCCAAATACTTTCACAATATAGCAATCAGCCCCAGCATTTT.

The CDR3 is CASSSNRDTQYF. CDR3 bases: TGTGCCAGCAGCTCCAACAGAGATACGCAGTATTTT. V usage is TRBV7-2 and J usage is TRBJ2-3; D uncertain. The germline V gene encodes CDR1 SGHTA and CDR2 FQGNSA. This CDR3 region has 12 residues. Trimming removed 4 bases at V and 5 bases at J, with 7 bases between.

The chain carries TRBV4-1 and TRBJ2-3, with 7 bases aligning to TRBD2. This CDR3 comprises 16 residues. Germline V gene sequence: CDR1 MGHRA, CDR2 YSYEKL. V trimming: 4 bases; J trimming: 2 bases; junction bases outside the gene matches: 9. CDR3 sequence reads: CASSPYSREITDTQYF. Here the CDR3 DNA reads TGCGCCAGCAGCCCATACTCGCGGGAGATCACAGATACGCAGTATTTT.

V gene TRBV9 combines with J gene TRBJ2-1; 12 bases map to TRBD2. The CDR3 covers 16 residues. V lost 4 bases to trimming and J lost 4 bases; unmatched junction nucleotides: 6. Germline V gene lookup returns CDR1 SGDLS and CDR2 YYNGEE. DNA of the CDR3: TGTGCCAGCAGCCCACGGACTAGCGGGACATACAATGAGCAGTTCTTC. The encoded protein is CASSPRTSGTYNEQFF.